The 24 T cell receptor beta chains presented below share a single source sample, sequenced in a study of blood T cells in healthy people across ages (dated by TCRdb to between 2014 and 2016). The library was generated by 5' RACE. Instrument used: Illumina HiSeq 2500. A second about 7 to 12 cycle PCR used a sample-barcoded 5' primer and a J-beta primer mix. The public reads were reanalyzed by TCRdb: fastp trimming at Q25, MiXCR alignment, in-frame beta chains only. A single entry per CDR3 protein holds the most common genes and DNA from its merged rows. This sample holds fewer than 750,000 distinct CDR3 sequences; roughly 48% were observed only once. The ten largest clonotypes hold roughly 24% of the sample. Sequencing was performed on blood. These receptors all stem from a man older than 75 in good health.

This sequence joins TRBV14 and TRBJ2-7; 8 bases align to TRBD2. The J segment lost 3 bases and the V segment lost 4 bases, leaving 11 bases of the junction unmatched. The CDR3 extends over 16 amino acids. CDR1 SGHDN and CDR2 FVKESK come from the germline V gene. The CDR3 coding sequence is TGTGCCAGCAGCCGATCCCCTACTAGCGGAGGCTACGAGCAGTACTTC. Translated: CASSRSPTSGGYEQYF. Supplemented by reference TRBV14 and TRBJ2-7, the full variable domain reads EAGVTQFPSHSVIEKGQTVTLRCDPISGHDNLYWYRRVMGKEIKFLLHFVKESKQDESGMPNNRFLAERTGGTYSTLKVQPAELEDSGVYFCASSRSPTSGGYEQYFGPGTRLTVT.

The gene calls are TRBV10-3 and TRBJ1-1; 12 bases align to TRBD1. From germline, CDR1 is ENHRY and CDR2 SYGVKD. V lost 6 bases and J lost 6; bases outside the gene matches: 11. The CDR3 loop spans 16 amino acids. The CDR3: CAIRDRDRGLESEAFF. The CDR3 DNA sequence: TGTGCCATCAGGGACCGGGACAGGGGGCTAGAGTCTGAAGCTTTCTTT.

The chain combines TRBV20-1 with TRBJ2-5, with D maybe TRBD2 (6 bases). CDR1 is DFQATT and CDR2 is SNEGSKA in the germline V gene (reference sequence). CDR3 size: 13 residues. V shed 1 base and J shed 5 bases, with 11 bases lying between them. CDR3 in DNA: TGCAGTGCTAGAGCTAGCGCCAGGGAGACCCAGTACTTC. This sequence encodes CSARASARETQYF.

The sample holds one count of this clonotype. A single base separates this from a much larger clone, so it may be a read error. The chain employs TRBV7-2 and TRBJ2-5; 10 bases are shared with TRBD1. The end of the DNA fits TRBJ2-7 better, so the J call may be wrong. CDR1 is SGHTA, CDR2 FQGNSA, per germline. This CDR3 has 15 residues. The DNA for the CDR3 is TGTGCCAGCAGCTTGCCTGGGACAGGGGTATGCGAGCAGTACTTC. Amino acids: CASSLPGTGVCEQYF.

The chain joins TRBV7-2 to TRBJ2-5; possibly TRBD2 for D (7 bases). Germline loops: CDR1 SGHTA, CDR2 FQGNSA. V lost 7 bases, J lost 1 base, and 13 bases lay in between. The CDR3 is 14 amino acids. CDR3 residues: CASISAGAQETQYF. The CDR3 bases are TGTGCCAGCATATCGGCGGGGGCCCAAGAGACCCAGTACTTC.

The CDR3, as DNA: TGTGCCAGCAGCCAACTGAGTACTGAGCAGTTCTTC. Protein: CASSQLSTEQFF. The chain recombines TRBV3-1 with TRBJ2-1; no reliable D call. V lost 2 bases and J lost 9, with 8 bases in between. The CDR3 extends over 12 amino acids. Germline V gives CDR1 LGHDT, CDR2 YNNKEL (reference sequence).

This clonotype showed up just a few times. This chain connects TRBV20-1 to TRBJ2-1; 11 nucleotides align to TRBD2. The germline CDR1 and CDR2 sequences are DFQATT and SNEGSKA (reference sequence). The V and J ends lost 6 bases and 2 bases, in that order; junction bases with no gene match: 12. CDR3 length: 17 residues. The CDR3 region is CSAAALAGVEPYNEQFF. Here the CDR3 DNA reads TGCAGTGCCGCGGCACTAGCGGGAGTTGAACCCTACAATGAGCAGTTCTTC.

The count of this clonotype is one. The chain has TRBV5-1 and TRBJ2-7; TRBD2 matches 8 bases. Germline V gene lookup returns CDR1 SGHRS and CDR2 YFSETQ. With V trimmed by 4 bases and J by 2 bases, 8 bases remained unmatched. The CDR3 is made up of 15 amino acids. The CDR3 DNA is TGCGCCAGCAGCCGCGGACTAGCCGTCCCCTACGAGCAGTACTTC. This sequence encodes CASSRGLAVPYEQYF.

The CDR3 DNA reads TGCAGTGTTTTCCTAGCGGGACTCACAGATACGCAGTATTTT. It encodes CSVFLAGLTDTQYF. The rearrangement joins TRBV20-1 to TRBJ2-3; 9 bases are a match to TRBD2. This CDR3 region has 14 residues. Trimming cost V 7 bases and J 2 bases; bases outside gene matches: 7. Germline-derived CDR1 and CDR2 are DFQATT and SNEGSKA (reference sequence).

This clonotype has a single count. V usage is TRBV6-5 and J usage is TRBJ2-1; D is uncertain. Trimming took off 2 bases at V and 15 bases at J, with 17 bases between the two ends. Germline V gene sequence: CDR1 MNHEY, CDR2 SVGAGI. This CDR3 has 13 residues. The CDR3 DNA reads TGTGCCAGCAGTTACACCGTACAAGAACGGCGGTTCTTC. The encoded protein is CASSYTVQERRFF.

The rearrangement uses TRBV29-1 and TRBJ2-7; D is unresolved. V was clipped by 8 bases and J by 0 bases, with 8 bases between them. The CDR3 contains 11 residues. CDR1 SQVTM and CDR2 ANQGSEA come from the germline V gene. The CDR3 reads CSIGLSYEQYF. In DNA form, the CDR3 reads TGCAGCATCGGGCTCTCCTACGAGCAGTACTTC.

The chain joins TRBV4-1 to TRBJ2-5, with 9 nucleotides matching TRBD2. The trim removed 2 bases at V and 9 bases at J, leaving 25 bases unmatched. The CDR3 is made up of 20 amino acids. Per germline, CDR1 MGHRA and CDR2 YSYEKL. DNA for the CDR3: TGCGCCAGCAGCCAACGAACCTCACTTCGAGCGGGGGGATCCTTTGGGGCCCAGTACTTC. Protein sequence: CASSQRTSLRAGGSFGAQYF.

This clonotype was seen a handful of times. The chain is built from TRBV4-3 and TRBJ2-3, with 15 bases lining up with TRBD2. Germline CDR1 reads LGHNA; CDR2 reads YSLEER. Trimming at V came to 2 bases and at J to 2 bases, leaving 8 bases not matched to a gene. This CDR3 has 19 amino acids. CDR3 nucleotide sequence: TGCGCCAGCAGCCAAAATGGACTAGCGGGGGGGCTTGACACAGATACGCAGTATTTT. Protein: CASSQNGLAGGLDTDTQYF.

This chain links TRBV15 with TRBJ1-2; no firm D call. CDR1 and CDR2 from the germline V gene are LNHNV and YYDKDF (reference sequence). The CDR3 consists of 14 residues. Trimming removed 0 bases from V and 4 bases from J, with 9 bases in between. In DNA, the CDR3 is TGTGCCACCAGCAGAGATCTAGATTCCTATGGCTACACCTTC. This sequence encodes CATSRDLDSYGYTF.

V is TRBV14 and J is TRBJ2-1; 7 bases line up with TRBD2. CDR3 length: 13 amino acids. CDR1 is SGHDN and CDR2 is FVKESK in the germline V gene. Trimming removed 5 bases from V and 7 bases from J; junction bases left unmatched: 5. DNA for the CDR3: TGTGCCAGCAGCGGGAGGGCAGTAAATGAGCAGTTCTTC. Translated, it gives CASSGRAVNEQFF.

In this sample, this clonotype turned up a few times. In DNA, the CDR3 is TGCAGTGCGGACGAAAGGGGCTCTGGGGCCAACGTCCTGACTTTC. Protein: CSADERGSGANVLTF. The rearrangement links TRBV20-1 to TRBJ2-6; D may be TRBD1 (5 bases). The CDR3 contains 15 residues. The V gene's germline CDR1 is DFQATT and CDR2 SNEGSKA (reference sequence). V gave up 6 bases and J gave up 0 bases, with 12 bases separating them.

This sequence joins TRBV15 and TRBJ1-1; D unresolved. The V gene's germline CDR1 is LNHNV and CDR2 YYDKDF (reference sequence). The V end lost 6 bases, the J end lost 7 bases, and 15 bases lay between the germline ends. This CDR3 is 13 amino acids long. The DNA for the CDR3 is TGTGCCACCAGATCGGACTACCTCCTTGAAGCTTTCTTT. Its translation: CATRSDYLLEAFF.

This clonotype was seen only a few times. The chain carries TRBV7-2 and TRBJ2-3, with D tentatively TRBD2 (6 bases). Trimming shortened V by 4 bases and J by 2 bases, and 13 bases separated the two germline ends. The CDR3 totals 15 residues. CDR1 and CDR2 (germline): SGHTA, FQGNSA. DNA of the CDR3: TGTGCCAGCAGCTCCACGGGACTCGACACAGATACGCAGTATTTT. Its translation: CASSSTGLDTDTQYF.

The chain couples TRBV20-1 to TRBJ2-5; 9 bases agree with TRBD1. Germline CDR1 and CDR2: DFQATT and SNEGSKA (reference sequence). This CDR3 is built from 15 residues. Trimming removed 3 bases from V and 5 bases from J; junction bases left unmatched: 10. The CDR3, as DNA: TGCAGTGCTAGTCGCCCACAGGGGGCTGGGGAGACCCAGTACTTC. This codes for CSASRPQGAGETQYF.

This clonotype was seen a handful of times. The chain couples TRBV27 to TRBJ2-1, with TRBD2 matching 11 bases. Trimming at V came to 4 bases and at J to 7 bases, leaving 3 bases not matched to a gene. This CDR3 region has 14 residues. Germline values: CDR1 MNHEY, CDR2 SMNVEV (reference sequence). In DNA form, the CDR3 reads TGTGCCAGCAGTTACGTAGCGGGAGGGAATGAGCAGTTCTTC. Translating gives CASSYVAGGNEQFF.

This clonotype has more than one count but fewer than ten. This rearrangement joins TRBV7-2 to TRBJ2-5; TRBD1 might be the D (6 bases). The CDR3 is made up of 16 amino acids. The V gene lost 1 base and the J gene lost 0 bases, with 12 bases spanning the gap. Germline V gene sequence: CDR1 SGHTA, CDR2 FQGNSA. The CDR3 coding sequence is TGTGCCAGCAGCTTAGTTGGGGGACACAACCAAGAGACCCAGTACTTC. Amino acid sequence: CASSLVGGHNQETQYF. The variable domain in full, with the rest retrieved from reference TRBV7-2 and TRBJ2-5, is GAGVSQSPSNKVTEKGKDVELRCDPISGHTALYWYRQSLGQGLEFLIYFQGNSAPDKSGLPSDRFSAERTGGSVSTLTIQRTQQEDSAVYLCASSLVGGHNQETQYFGPGTRLLVL.

The chain has TRBV4-1 and TRBJ2-7; D is ambiguous. Looked up from germline, CDR1 is MGHRA and CDR2 is YSYEKL. V was shortened by 1 base and J by 2 bases, with 15 bases between the two germline ends. This CDR3 is 16 amino acids long. The DNA of the CDR3 is TGCGCCAGCAGCCAAGTTTCTGGGAACAGCGCCTACGAGCAGTACTTC. Protein product: CASSQVSGNSAYEQYF.

The chain couples TRBV7-9 to TRBJ2-4; D is unresolved. The J call may be faulty, since TRBJ2-7 better matches the DNA end. This CDR3 is built from 15 residues. The germline gives CDR1 SEHNR, CDR2 FQNEAQ (reference sequence). The CDR3 here is CASSLAQGTSYEQYF. CDR3 DNA: TGTGCCAGCAGCTTAGCGCAAGGAACCAGCTACGAGCAGTACTTC.

The chain has TRBV7-2 and TRBJ2-3; TRBD1 aligns across 9 bases. This CDR3 comprises 14 residues. The germline CDR1 and CDR2 sequences are SGHTA and FQGNSA. The junction had 4 bases not matched to a gene; V was cut back by 5 bases and J by 4 bases. DNA of the CDR3: TGTGCCAGCAGCCGGGACAGGGTTCCAGATACGCAGTATTTT. Its translation is CASSRDRVPDTQYF. Based on the CDR3 plus reference TRBV7-2 and TRBJ2-3, the full variable domain is GAGVSQSPSNKVTEKGKDVELRCDPISGHTALYWYRQSLGQGLEFLIYFQGNSAPDKSGLPSDRFSAERTGGSVSTLTIQRTQQEDSAVYLCASSRDRVPDTQYFGPGTRLTVL.